This is a list of T cell receptor beta chains from one sample in a study of early T cells in non-severe SARS-CoV-2 infection. TCRdb analysed the 5' RACE reads with MiXCR anew, one entry per CDR3 protein. The table records 30,000 to 40,000 distinct CDR3 sequences, roughly 4.5% of them present only once. Sequencing was carried out using whole blood. The receptors originated from an adult who was a healthcare worker with PCR-confirmed SARS-CoV-2 infection or an uninfected control (not recorded which). Both conserved end residues are part of each CDR3. A D gene is named only where the DNA matches it firmly. Where a row states a size, it is once, few, many or the class of an expanded clone; other rows omit it.

>-|TRBJ1-1|TRBV16|-
CASKGFLNTEAFF
TGTGCCAGCAAGGGTTTTCTGAACACTGAAGCTTTCTTT
>-|TRBJ2-1|TRBV5-1|many
CASRLTGSAYNEQFF
TGCGCCAGCAGACTTACAGGGTCGGCGTACAATGAGCAGTTCTTC
>TRBD2|TRBJ2-3|TRBV11-2|many
CASSPLGLAGVADTQYF
TGTGCCAGCAGCCCCCTGGGACTAGCGGGAGTTGCAGATACGCAGTATTTT
>TRBD2|TRBJ2-1|TRBV27|-
CASSWDTSAVSYNEQFF
TGTGCCAGCAGCTGGGATACTAGCGCGGTGTCCTACAATGAGCAGTTCTTC
>TRBD2|TRBJ2-1|TRBV3-1|few
CASSQVSGLAGFNEQFF
TGTGCCAGCAGTCAAGTCTCGGGACTAGCGGGTTTCAATGAGCAGTTCTTC
>TRBD2|TRBJ2-7|TRBV2|few
CASSYPGTSGRNEQYF
TGTGCCAGCAGTTACCCCGGGACTAGCGGGAGAAACGAGCAGTACTTC
>TRBD1|TRBJ1-2|TRBV6-1|many
CASSARTGGYTF
TGTGCCAGCAGTGCTAGGACAGGGGGCTACACCTTC
>-|TRBJ1-5|TRBV27|many
CASSFLSNQPQHF
TGTGCCAGCAGTTTTCTGAGCAATCAGCCCCAGCATTTT
>-|TRBJ1-6|TRBV30|many
CAWSVRGPGSSPLHF
TGTGCCTGGAGTGTAAGGGGACCTGGTTCTTCACCCCTCCACTTT
>TRBD2|TRBJ2-3|TRBV9|many
CASSDAAGVRTDTQYF
TGTGCCAGCTCAGACGCCGCGGGAGTTAGGACAGATACGCAGTATTTT
>-|TRBJ2-7|TRBV10-1|many
CASSDTLAGSSYEQYF
TGCGCCAGCAGCGACACCCTGGCAGGTAGCTCCTACGAGCAGTACTTC
>-|TRBJ2-3|TRBV7-8|many
CASSLGGPSTDTQYF
TGTGCCAGCTCGCTCGGGGGGCCCTCCACAGATACGCAGTATTTT
>-|TRBJ2-3|TRBV5-1|many
CASSLPGLTDTQYF
TGCGCCAGCAGCTTACCGGGGCTCACAGATACGCAGTATTTT
>-|TRBJ1-2|TRBV29-1|many
CSVDEEAGEGYGYTF
TGCAGCGTCGATGAGGAGGCAGGTGAAGGCTATGGCTACACCTTC
>TRBD2|TRBJ2-1|TRBV6-2/TRBV6-3|many
CASSYALAGEIKSSYNEQFF
TGTGCCAGCAGTTACGCACTAGCGGGGGAAATTAAGAGCTCCTACAATGAGCAGTTCTTC
>-|TRBJ1-4|TRBV29-1|many
CSAGGTNEKLFF
TGCAGCGCCGGTGGAACTAATGAAAAACTGTTTTTT
>-|TRBJ1-2|TRBV5-1|many
CASSGRRNYGYTF
TGCGCCAGCAGCGGGCGGAGAAACTATGGCTACACCTTC
>TRBD2|TRBJ2-1|TRBV27|many
CASSPGGGLNEQFF
TGTGCCAGCAGTCCCGGGGGGGGGCTAAATGAGCAGTTCTTC
>-|TRBJ1-6|TRBV4-2|many
CASSQEAGLRRSPLHF
TGTGCCAGCAGCCAAGAGGCGGGTTTGCGAAGGTCACCCCTCCACTTT
>-|TRBJ1-1|TRBV5-1|few
CASRPGPGSTEAFF
TGCGCCAGCAGGCCCGGGCCAGGAAGCACTGAAGCTTTCTTT
>-|TRBJ2-1|TRBV7-9|many
CASSLDGTANNEQFF
TGTGCCAGCAGCTTAGACGGGACGGCAAACAATGAGCAGTTCTTC
>TRBD1|TRBJ2-7|TRBV20-1|-
CSARETGTGAYEQYF
TGCAGTGCTAGAGAAACCGGGACAGGAGCTTACGAGCAGTACTTC
>-|TRBJ2-1|TRBV7-3|many
CASSLIRGAYNEQFF
TGTGCCAGCAGCTTAATCCGGGGTGCCTACAATGAGCAGTTCTTC
>TRBD1|TRBJ1-1|TRBV18|few
CASSPQGTGAEAFF
TGTGCCAGCTCACCACAGGGGACAGGCGCTGAAGCTTTCTTT
>-|TRBJ2-5|TRBV3-1|many
CASSQWGETQYF
TGTGCCAGCAGCCAGTGGGGAGAGACCCAGTACTTC
>-|TRBJ2-3|TRBV23-1|many
CASSQSEDSVSGTQYF
TGCGCCAGCAGTCAATCGGAAGATAGCGTTTCGGGTACGCAGTATTTT
>-|TRBJ2-5|TRBV5-1|many
CASSWDTQETQYF
TGCGCCAGCAGCTGGGACACTCAAGAGACCCAGTACTTC
>TRBD1|TRBJ2-3|TRBV5-6|-
CASSRDSITDTQYF
TGTGCCAGCAGCCGGGACAGCATCACAGATACGCAGTATTTT
>-|TRBJ1-1|TRBV20-1|many
CSASAAGNTEAFF
TGCAGTGCGAGCGCTGCGGGCAACACTGAAGCTTTCTTT
>TRBD2|TRBJ2-7|TRBV5-4|few
CASSLGRGRPAYEQYF
TGTGCCAGCAGCTTGGGGCGGGGGAGACCCGCCTACGAGCAGTACTTC
>TRBD2|TRBJ2-7|TRBV19|many
CASSRTSGDSYEQYF
TGTGCCAGTAGTCGTACTAGCGGAGACTCCTACGAGCAGTACTTC
>-|TRBJ2-7|TRBV7-8|many
CASSLAHLAMEGNYEQYF
TGTGCCAGCAGCTTAGCACACCTCGCCATGGAAGGAAACTACGAGCAGTACTTC
>-|TRBJ2-3|TRBV6-2/TRBV6-3|many
CASTRNTDTQYF
TGTGCCAGCACTCGGAACACAGATACGCAGTATTTT
>TRBD1|TRBJ2-2|TRBV7-3|many
CASSPQGQPNTGELFF
TGTGCCAGCAGCCCGCAGGGACAGCCTAACACCGGGGAGCTGTTTTTT
>TRBD2|TRBJ2-3|TRBV28|many
CASSFPTQGLATDTQYF
TGTGCCAGCAGTTTCCCGACGCAGGGACTAGCCACAGATACGCAGTATTTT
>-|TRBJ2-1|TRBV5-1|-
CASSLGQDRDEQFF
TGCGCCAGCAGCTTAGGACAAGATAGGGATGAGCAGTTCTTC
>TRBD2|TRBJ2-1|TRBV5-1|many
CASSGTSGDEQFF
TGCGCCAGCAGCGGGACTAGCGGAGATGAGCAGTTCTTC
>TRBD2|TRBJ2-3|TRBV7-8|many
CASSSQLAGSTDTQYF
TGTGCCAGCAGCTCACAGCTAGCGGGGAGCACAGATACGCAGTATTTT
>-|TRBJ2-5|TRBV20-1|many
CSAREGVETQYF
TGCAGTGCTAGAGAGGGAGTAGAGACCCAGTACTTC
>TRBD1|TRBJ1-5|TRBV28|many
CASSVTGVGSNQPQHF
TGTGCCAGCAGTGTCACAGGGGTTGGGAGCAATCAGCCCCAGCATTTT
>TRBD2|TRBJ2-1|TRBV9|many
CASSGGLAANEQFF
TGTGCCAGCAGCGGAGGACTAGCGGCTAATGAGCAGTTCTTC
>-|TRBJ2-4|TRBV7-2|-
CASSPSLAGAKNIQYF
TGTGCCAGCAGCCCAAGCTTGGCGGGGGCCAAAAACATTCAGTACTTC